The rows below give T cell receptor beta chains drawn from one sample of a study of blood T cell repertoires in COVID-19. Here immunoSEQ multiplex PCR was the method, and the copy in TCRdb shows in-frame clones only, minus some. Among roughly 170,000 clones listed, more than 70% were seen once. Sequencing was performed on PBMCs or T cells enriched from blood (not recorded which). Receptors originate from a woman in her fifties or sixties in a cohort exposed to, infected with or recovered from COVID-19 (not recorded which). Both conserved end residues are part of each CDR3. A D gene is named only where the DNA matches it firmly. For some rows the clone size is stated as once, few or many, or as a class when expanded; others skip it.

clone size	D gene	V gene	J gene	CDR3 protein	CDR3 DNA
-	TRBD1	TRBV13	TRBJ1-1	CASRSDRLLPTGNTEAFF	TGTGCCAGCAGATCGGACAGGCTACTCCCCACGGGGAACACTGAAGCTTTCTTT
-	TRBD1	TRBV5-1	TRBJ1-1	CASSLSGTGGTEAFF	TGCGCCAGCAGCTTATCCGGGACAGGGGGCACTGAAGCTTTCTTT
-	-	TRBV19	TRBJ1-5	CASSMETANQPQHF	TGTGCCAGTAGTATGGAGACGGCCAATCAGCCCCAGCATTTT
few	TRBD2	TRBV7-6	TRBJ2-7	CASSSGLAGGAEQYF	TGTGCCAGCAGTTCCGGACTAGCGGGGGGCGCCGAGCAGTACTTC
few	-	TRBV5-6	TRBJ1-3	CASSFFRSPGNTIYF	TGTGCCAGCAGCTTCTTCAGGTCCCCTGGAAACACCATATATTTT
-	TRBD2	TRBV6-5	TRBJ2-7	CASSGGAGAYEQYF	TGTGCCAGTTCGGGGGGGGCAGGGGCCTACGAGCAGTACTTC
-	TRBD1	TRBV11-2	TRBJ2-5	CASSLGLGTGAETQYF	TGTGCCAGCAGCTTAGGTCTGGGGACAGGGGCCGAGACCCAGTACTTC
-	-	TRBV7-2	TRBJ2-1	CASSSGTNIEQFF	TGTGCCAGCAGCTCCGGGACAAACATTGAGCAGTTCTTC
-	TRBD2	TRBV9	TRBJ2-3	CASKEREATDTQYF	TGTGCCAGCAAGGAGCGGGAGGCTACAGATACGCAGTATTTT
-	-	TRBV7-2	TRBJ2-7	CASRAGGDYEQYF	TGTGCCAGCAGGGCGGGCGGAGACTACGAGCAGTACTTC
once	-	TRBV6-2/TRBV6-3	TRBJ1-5	CASSFRQERNNQPQHF	TGTGCCAGCAGTTTCCGACAGGAGAGAAACAATCAGCCCCAGCATTTT
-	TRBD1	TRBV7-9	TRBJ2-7	CASSSGQGVEQYF	TGTGCCAGCAGCTCGGGACAGGGAGTCGAGCAGTACTTC
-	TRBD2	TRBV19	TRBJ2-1	CASSIQAGGGNEQFF	TGTGCCAGTAGTATCCAAGCGGGCGGGGGCAATGAGCAGTTCTTC
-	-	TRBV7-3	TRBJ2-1	CASSENLGNEQFF	TGTGCCAGCAGCGAAAATCTAGGCAATGAGCAGTTCTTC
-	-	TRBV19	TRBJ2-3	CASSIIGATQYF	TGTGCCAGTAGTATAATAGGGGCTACGCAGTATTTT
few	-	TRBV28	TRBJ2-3	CASSFVAGTDTQYF	TGTGCCAGCAGTTTTGTGGCCGGCACAGATACGCAGTATTTT
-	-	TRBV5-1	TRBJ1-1	CASSLAVSREETEAFF	TGCGCCAGCAGCTTGGCCGTCTCCAGGGAGGAGACTGAAGCTTTCTTT
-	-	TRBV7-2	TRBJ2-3	CASRQALQDTQYF	TGTGCCAGCAGACAGGCCCTCCAAGATACGCAGTATTTT
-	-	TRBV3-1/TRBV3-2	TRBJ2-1	CASSQGRAEQFF	TGTGCCAGCAGCCAGGGGCGTGCTGAGCAGTTCTTC
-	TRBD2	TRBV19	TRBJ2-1	CASSRGGSYNEQFF	TGTGCCAGTAGTCGGGGGGGGTCCTACAATGAGCAGTTCTTC
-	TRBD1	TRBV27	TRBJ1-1	CASSSGQGRAFF	TGTGCCAGCAGTTCCGGACAGGGAAGGGCTTTCTTT
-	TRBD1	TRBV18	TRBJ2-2	CASSPTRQGNTGELFF	TGTGCCAGCTCACCGACGCGACAGGGGAACACCGGGGAGCTGTTTTTT
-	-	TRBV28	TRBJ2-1	CATGYNYNEQFF	TGTGCCACAGGGTATAACTACAATGAGCAGTTCTTC
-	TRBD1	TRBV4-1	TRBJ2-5	CASSREPGQGWQTQYF	TGCGCCAGCAGCCGGGAACCGGGACAGGGGTGGCAGACCCAGTACTTC
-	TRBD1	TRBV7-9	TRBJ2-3	CASSSISGTGADTQYF	TGTGCCAGCAGCTCGATATCCGGGACAGGGGCAGATACGCAGTATTTT
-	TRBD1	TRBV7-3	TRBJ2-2	CASSTTGGDTGELFF	TGTGCCAGCAGCACGACAGGGGGAGACACCGGGGAGCTGTTTTTT
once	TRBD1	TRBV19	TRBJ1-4	CASLDSGGKEKLFF	TGTGCCAGCCTAGACTCAGGGGGCAAAGAAAAACTGTTTTTT
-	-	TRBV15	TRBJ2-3	CATSLSGARSDTQYF	TGTGCCACCAGCTTAAGTGGGGCGCGCTCGGATACGCAGTATTTT
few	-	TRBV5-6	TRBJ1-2	CASRRREGNYGYTF	TGTGCCAGCAGGCGGAGGGAGGGTAACTATGGCTACACCTTC
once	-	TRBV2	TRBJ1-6	CASSEASYNSPLHF	TGTGCCAGCAGTGAAGCGAGCTATAATTCACCCCTCCACTTT
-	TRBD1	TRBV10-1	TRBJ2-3	CASKRQGWADTQYF	TGCGCCAGCAAACGACAGGGATGGGCAGATACGCAGTATTTT
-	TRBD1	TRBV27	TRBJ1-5	CASSSTGGELLQPQHF	TGTGCCAGCAGTTCCACAGGGGGCGAACTTTTACAGCCCCAGCATTTT
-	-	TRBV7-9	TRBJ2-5	CASSLVGQGQETQYF	TGTGCCAGCAGCTTAGTGGGGCAGGGGCAAGAGACCCAGTACTTC
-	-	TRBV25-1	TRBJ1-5	CASISPGDNSRNQPQHF	TGTGCCAGCATCAGCCCAGGGGACAATTCGAGAAATCAGCCCCAGCATTTT
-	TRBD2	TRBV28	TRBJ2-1	CASSGLIGGASYNEQFF	TGTGCCAGCAGTGGATTAATCGGGGGGGCCTCCTACAATGAGCAGTTCTTC
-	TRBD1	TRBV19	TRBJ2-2	CASSSRDRAGELFF	TGTGCCAGTTCGTCCCGGGACAGGGCCGGGGAGCTGTTTTTT
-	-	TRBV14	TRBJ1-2	CASSPMAGDYGYTF	TGTGCCAGCAGCCCGATGGCAGGGGACTATGGCTACACCTTC
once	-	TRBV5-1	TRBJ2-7	CASSEQGYEQYF	TGCGCCAGCAGCGAGCAGGGTTACGAGCAGTACTTC
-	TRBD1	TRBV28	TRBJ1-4	CASSRDRNEKLFF	TGTGCCAGCAGCCGGGACAGAAATGAAAAACTGTTTTTT
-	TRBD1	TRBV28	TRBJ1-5	CASSLRTGGGNQPQHF	TGTGCCAGCAGTTTGCGGACAGGGGGTGGCAATCAGCCCCAGCATTTT
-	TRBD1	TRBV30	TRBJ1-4	CAWSPGQYNEKLFF	TGTGCCTGGAGTCCGGGACAGTATAATGAAAAACTGTTTTTT
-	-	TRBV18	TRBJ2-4	CASSPDGLAKNIQYF	TGTGCCAGCTCACCTGATGGGCTAGCCAAAAACATTCAGTACTTC
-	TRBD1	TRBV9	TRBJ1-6	CASSIRDRGPWAPLHF	TGTGCCAGCAGCATCCGGGACAGAGGGCCTTGGGCACCCCTCCACTTT
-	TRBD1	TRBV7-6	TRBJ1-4	CASSLGIAGTGNEKLFF	TGTGCCAGCAGCTTAGGCATTGCCGGGACAGGGAATGAAAAACTGTTTTTT
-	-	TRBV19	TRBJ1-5	CASEGAQIVNQPQHF	TGTGCCAGTGAAGGGGCACAAATTGTGAATCAGCCCCAGCATTTT
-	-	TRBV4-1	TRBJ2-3	CASSQERAGFIGDTQYF	TGCGCCAGCAGCCAAGAAAGGGCGGGGTTCATTGGAGATACGCAGTATTTT
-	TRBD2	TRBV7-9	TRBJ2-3	CASTRTSGASTDTQYF	TGTGCCAGCACCCGGACTAGCGGGGCTAGCACAGATACGCAGTATTTT
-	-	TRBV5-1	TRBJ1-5	CASSLEAGSNQPQHF	TGCGCCAGCAGCTTGGAGGCGGGTAGCAATCAGCCCCAGCATTTT
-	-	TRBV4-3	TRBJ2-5	CASSQTPRGETQYF	TGCGCCAGCAGCCAGACCCCAAGGGGAGAGACCCAGTACTTC
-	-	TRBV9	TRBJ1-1	CASSVRAGVNTEAFF	TGTGCCAGCAGCGTAAGGGCAGGGGTGAACACTGAAGCTTTCTTT
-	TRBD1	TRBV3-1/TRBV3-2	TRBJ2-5	CASTPPGEGAGETQYF	TGTGCCAGCACCCCCCCTGGTGAGGGGGCCGGGGAGACCCAGTACTTC
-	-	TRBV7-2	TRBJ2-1	CASSLAATNYNEQFF	TGTGCCAGCAGCTTAGCGGCCACTAATTACAATGAGCAGTTCTTC
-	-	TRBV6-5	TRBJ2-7	CASSAYYEQYF	TGTGCCAGCAGCGCCTACTACGAGCAGTACTTC
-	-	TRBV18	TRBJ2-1	CASSPLRDSYNEQFF	TGTGCCAGCTCACCTTTACGGGATTCCTACAATGAGCAGTTCTTC
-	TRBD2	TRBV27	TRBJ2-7	CASSLGLAGAGGYEQYF	TGTGCCAGCAGCCTGGGACTAGCGGGGGCAGGAGGCTACGAGCAGTACTTC
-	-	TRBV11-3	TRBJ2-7	CASSLDPATGEQYF	TGTGCCAGCAGCTTAGATCCGGCGACGGGTGAGCAGTACTTC
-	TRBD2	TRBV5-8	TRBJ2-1	CASLPGTSGGGHNEQFF	TGTGCCAGCCTACCGGGGACTAGCGGGGGGGGGCACAATGAGCAGTTCTTC